This T cell receptor beta chain was captured in a study of T-cell reconstitution after alpha-beta-depleted transplantation in children. General study points: By one year post-transplant, T-cell counts and diversity largely arose from T cells that were newly produced. About two months after transplant, alpha-beta T cells reportedly came from several hundred expanded graft clones.

Unique molecular identifiers were built into the TCRbeta library. TCRdb analysed the PCR reads with MiXCR anew, one entry per CDR3 protein. The repertoire holds over 450,000 distinct CDR3 sequences, with 8% to 11% as singletons. The CDR3 sequence is 13 residues long. Germline V gene data show CDR1 as MNHEY and CDR2 as SMNVEV (reference sequence). V dropped 6 bases and J dropped 7 bases, with 13 bases sitting between them. About this clonotype: Its antigen is still unknown.

This receptor was obtained from a child aged 2 to 15 with inherited bone marrow failure, due to receive a stem cell transplant. The rearrangement links TRBV27 to TRBJ2-1, with D perhaps TRBD2 (5 bases). The specimen was PBMCs, collected before TCRalphabeta/CD19-depleted stem cell transplant. This CDR3 reads CASSQIGLNEQFF. CDR3 DNA: TGTGCCAGCAGCCAAATCGGACTTAATGAGCAGTTCTTC.